The source of this T cell receptor (beta chain) is a study of blood T cell repertoires in COVID-19. Study in general: Material from acute and convalescent COVID-19 was sourced from the United States, Italy and Spain. T cells, B-cell-depleted T cells, or PBMCs provided the cDNA or gDNA that served as material.

In the original processing: Estimates of nucleated cell counts were drawn from the amplification of reference gene primers. Repertoires were generated with immunoSEQ multiplex PCR, while TCRdb's copy carries only in-frame clones and drops some. Clone size and V and J calls were adopted from that table, with D and trimming inferred from the DNA. The sample has about 190,000 clones, less than 90% seen once. This CDR3 region has 15 residues. Trimming took off 2 bases at V and 7 bases at J, with 17 bases between the two ends. Per germline, CDR1 MDHEN and CDR2 SYDVKM. The sequence derives from a man in his thirties or forties with acute or convalescent COVID-19. The rearrangement joins TRBV28 to TRBJ1-1, with D unresolved. Sequenced: peripheral blood. The CDR3: CASSLGPGMVGEAFF. CDR3 nucleotides: TGTGCCAGCAGTTTAGGCCCGGGTATGGTCGGTGAAGCTTTCTTT. Based on the CDR3 plus reference TRBV28 and TRBJ1-1, the full variable domain is DVKVTQSSRYLVKRTGEKVFLECVQDMDHENMFWYRQDPGLGLRLIYFSYDVKMKEKGDIPEGYSVSREKKERFSLILESASTNQTSMYLCASSLGPGMVGEAFFGQGTRLTVV.